This T cell receptor (beta chain) derives from a study of shared clonotypes between healthy human individuals. Background on the study: Three men and a couple of women, aged 18 to 49, were donors.

With 4 bases removed from V and 0 bases from J, the gap between germline ends came to 13 bases. The CDR3 consists of 16 residues. The germline CDR1 and CDR2 sequences are MGHDK and SYGVNS. At a deep level, the assay was run. The repertoire was sequenced with immunoSEQ multiplex PCR; TCRdb's copy has only in-frame clones and lacks some. This table holds fewer than 2.5 million clones, over 85% found once. It was into CD45RA+ naive and CD45RA-negative memory subsets that the CD4+ cells were split. The sequenced sample consisted of naive CD4+ T cells from PBMCs. The subset: CD45RA+ positively selected. The clonotype originates from a man between 18 and 29 years old in good health. Some clones in this sample may be carry-over from other donors' samples. The V call is TRBV25-1, the J call TRBJ2-1; perhaps D is TRBD1 or TRBD2 (5 bases each). This chain's CDR3 is CASSGGRRSSYNEQFF. CDR3 DNA sequence: TGTGCCAGCAGTGGGGGACGTCGGAGCTCCTACAATGAGCAGTTCTTC.